The following is a T cell receptor beta chain sequence with its context. The antigen remains undetermined. The record originates from a study of cytomegalovirus exposure and HLA in healthy donors. Findings and limits, study-wide: Most TCR sequences were seen very rarely across donors, but some public TCRs occurred in many.

Sequencing was performed with immunoSEQ multiplex PCR; in TCRdb, only in-frame clones are kept and a portion is missing. Among approximately 200,000 clones listed, about 81% were seen once. Germline loops: CDR1 MNHEY, CDR2 SVGAGI. Trimming at V came to 6 bases and at J to 5 bases, leaving 11 bases not matched to a gene. The CDR3 is 15 amino acids. Sequencing was done on a sample of PBMCs. This TCR was sampled from a woman between 25 and 40 years old in good health and CMV-seronegative. The V and J genes are TRBV6-5 and TRBJ2-3; 7 bases map to TRBD2. The DNA of the CDR3 is TGTGCCAGCAGCCCCATGAGGGGAGGGAGAGATACGCAGTATTTT. The encoded protein is CASSPMRGGRDTQYF.